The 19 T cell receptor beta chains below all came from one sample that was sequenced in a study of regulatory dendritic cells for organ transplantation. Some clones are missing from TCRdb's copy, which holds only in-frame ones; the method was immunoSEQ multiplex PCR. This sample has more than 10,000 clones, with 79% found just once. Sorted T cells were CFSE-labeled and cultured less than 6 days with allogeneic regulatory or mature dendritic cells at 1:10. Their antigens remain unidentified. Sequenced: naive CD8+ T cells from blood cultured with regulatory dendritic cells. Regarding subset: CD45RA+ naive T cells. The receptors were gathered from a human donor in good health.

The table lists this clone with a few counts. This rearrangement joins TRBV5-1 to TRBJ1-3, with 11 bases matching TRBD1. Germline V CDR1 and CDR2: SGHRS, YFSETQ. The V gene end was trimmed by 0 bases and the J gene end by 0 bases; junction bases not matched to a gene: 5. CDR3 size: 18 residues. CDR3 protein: CASSLGDRGFYSGNTIYF. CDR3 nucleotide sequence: TGCGCCAGCAGCTTGGGGGACAGGGGGTTTTACTCTGGAAACACCATATATTTT.

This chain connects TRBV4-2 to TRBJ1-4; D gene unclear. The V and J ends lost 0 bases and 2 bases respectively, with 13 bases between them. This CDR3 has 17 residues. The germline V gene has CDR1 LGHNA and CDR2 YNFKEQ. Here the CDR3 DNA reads TGTGCCAGCAGCCAAGATCTCCTTCTGGCCACTAATGAAAAACTGTTTTTT. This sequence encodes CASSQDLLLATNEKLFF.

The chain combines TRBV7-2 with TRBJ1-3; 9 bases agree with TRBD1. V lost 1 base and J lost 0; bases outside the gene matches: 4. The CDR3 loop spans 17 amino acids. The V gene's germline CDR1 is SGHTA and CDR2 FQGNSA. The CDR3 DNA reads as TGTGCCAGCAGCTTAGAGGACAGGGGCTACTCTGGAAACACCATATATTTT. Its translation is CASSLEDRGYSGNTIYF.

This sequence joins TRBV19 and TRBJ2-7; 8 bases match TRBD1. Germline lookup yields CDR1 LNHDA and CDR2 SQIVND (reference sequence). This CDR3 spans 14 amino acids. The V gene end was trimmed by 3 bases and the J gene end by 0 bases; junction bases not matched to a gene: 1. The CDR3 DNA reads TGTGCCAGTAGTATCGGGACAGGCTCCTACGAGCAGTACTTC. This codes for CASSIGTGSYEQYF.

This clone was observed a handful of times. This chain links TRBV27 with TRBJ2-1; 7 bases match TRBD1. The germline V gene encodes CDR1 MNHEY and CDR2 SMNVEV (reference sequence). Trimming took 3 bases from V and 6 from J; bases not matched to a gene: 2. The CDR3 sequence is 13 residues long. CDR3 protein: CASSFTGVNEQFF. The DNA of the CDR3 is TGTGCCAGCAGTTTTACAGGGGTCAATGAGCAGTTCTTC.

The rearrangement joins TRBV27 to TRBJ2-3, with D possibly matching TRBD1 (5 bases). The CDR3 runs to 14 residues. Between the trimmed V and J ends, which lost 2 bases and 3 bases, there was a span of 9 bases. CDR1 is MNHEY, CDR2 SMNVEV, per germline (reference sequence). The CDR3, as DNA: TGTGCCAGCAGTTTAAGGGGCAGGACAGATACGCAGTATTTT. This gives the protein CASSLRGRTDTQYF.

The CDR3 is CASSLGGATTEAFF. The CDR3 DNA reads TGTGCCAGCAGTTTAGGGGGCGCAACTACTGAAGCTTTCTTT. The gene calls are TRBV27 and TRBJ1-1, with a tentative D call TRBD1 (6 bases). The CDR3 has 14 amino acids. Trimming removed 2 bases from V and 5 bases from J, with 12 bases in between. CDR1 is MNHEY and CDR2 is SMNVEV in the germline V gene (reference sequence).

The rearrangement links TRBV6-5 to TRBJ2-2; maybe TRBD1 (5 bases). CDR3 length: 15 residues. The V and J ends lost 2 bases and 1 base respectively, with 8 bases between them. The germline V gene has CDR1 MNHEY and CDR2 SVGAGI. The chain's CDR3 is CASSYGTGNTGELFF. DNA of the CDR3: TGTGCCAGCAGTTACGGAACAGGGAACACCGGGGAGCTGTTTTTT.

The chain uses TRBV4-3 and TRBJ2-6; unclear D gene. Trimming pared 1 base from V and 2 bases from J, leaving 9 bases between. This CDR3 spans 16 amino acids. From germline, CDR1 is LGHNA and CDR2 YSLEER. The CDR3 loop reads CASSQVVKPGANVLTF. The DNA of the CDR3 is TGCGCCAGCAGCCAAGTGGTGAAGCCTGGGGCCAACGTCCTGACTTTC.

The CDR3 DNA reads as TGTGCCAGCAGCCCCGGGACAGGTTGGGAGACCCAGTACTTC. This encodes CASSPGTGWETQYF. V is TRBV7-8 and J is TRBJ2-5; 8 nucleotides agree with TRBD1. CDR1 and CDR2 from the germline V gene are SGHVS and FQNEAQ. This CDR3 has 14 residues. The J segment lost 5 bases and the V segment lost 5 bases, leaving 7 bases of the junction unmatched. Full variable domain (outside the CDR3, taken from reference TRBV7-8 and TRBJ2-5): GAGVSQSPRYKVAKRGQDVALRCDPISGHVSLFWYQQALGQGPEFLTYFQNEAQLDKSGLPSDRFFAERPEGSVSTLKIQRTQQEDSAVYLCASSPGTGWETQYFGPGTRLLVL.

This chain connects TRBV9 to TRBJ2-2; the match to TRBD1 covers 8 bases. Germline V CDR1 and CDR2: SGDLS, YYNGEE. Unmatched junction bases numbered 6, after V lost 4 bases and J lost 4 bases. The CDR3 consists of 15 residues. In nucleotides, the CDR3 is TGTGCCAGCAGCCCTGGACAGGGCGCCACCGGGGAGCTGTTTTTT. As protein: CASSPGQGATGELFF.

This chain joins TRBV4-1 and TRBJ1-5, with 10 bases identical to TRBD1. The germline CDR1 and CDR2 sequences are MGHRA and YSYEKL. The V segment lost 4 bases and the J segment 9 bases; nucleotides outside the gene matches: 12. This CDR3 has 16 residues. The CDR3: CASSPTGGDSFGPQHF. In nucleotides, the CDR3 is TGCGCCAGCAGCCCGACAGGGGGCGATTCGTTTGGGCCCCAGCATTTT.

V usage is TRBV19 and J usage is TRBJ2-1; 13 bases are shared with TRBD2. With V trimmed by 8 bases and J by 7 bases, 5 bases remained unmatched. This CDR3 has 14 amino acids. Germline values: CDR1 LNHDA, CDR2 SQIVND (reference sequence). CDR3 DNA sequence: TGTGCCAGTGCCGGGACTAGCGGGGCAAATGAGCAGTTCTTC. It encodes CASAGTSGANEQFF.

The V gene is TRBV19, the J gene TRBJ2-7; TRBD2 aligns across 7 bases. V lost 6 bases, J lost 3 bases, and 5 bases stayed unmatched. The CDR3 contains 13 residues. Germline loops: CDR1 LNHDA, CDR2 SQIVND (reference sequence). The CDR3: CASRGAGSYEQYF. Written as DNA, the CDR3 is TGTGCCAGTAGAGGAGCGGGGAGCTACGAGCAGTACTTC. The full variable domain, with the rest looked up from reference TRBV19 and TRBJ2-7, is DGGITQSPKYLFRKEGQNVTLSCEQNLNHDAMYWYRQDPGQGLRLIYYSQIVNDFQKGDIAEGYSVSREKKESFPLTVTSAQKNPTAFYLCASRGAGSYEQYFGPGTRLTVT.

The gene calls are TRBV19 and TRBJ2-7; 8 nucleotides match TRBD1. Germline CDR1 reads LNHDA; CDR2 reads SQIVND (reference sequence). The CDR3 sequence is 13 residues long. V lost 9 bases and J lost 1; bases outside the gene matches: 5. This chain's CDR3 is CASRDRRSYEQYF. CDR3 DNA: TGTGCCAGCCGGGACAGGAGATCCTACGAGCAGTACTTC.

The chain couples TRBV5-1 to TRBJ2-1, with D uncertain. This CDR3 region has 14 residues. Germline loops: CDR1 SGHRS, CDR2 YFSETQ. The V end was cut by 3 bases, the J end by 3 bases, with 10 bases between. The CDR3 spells CASSSPPSYNEQFF. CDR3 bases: TGCGCCAGCAGCTCCCCACCTAGCTACAATGAGCAGTTCTTC.

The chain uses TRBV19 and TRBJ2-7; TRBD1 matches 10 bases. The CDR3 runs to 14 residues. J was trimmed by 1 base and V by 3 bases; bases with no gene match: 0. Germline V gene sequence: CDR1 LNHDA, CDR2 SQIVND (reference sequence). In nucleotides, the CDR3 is TGTGCCAGTAGTATGGGACAGGGGTCCTACGAGCAGTACTTC. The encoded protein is CASSMGQGSYEQYF.

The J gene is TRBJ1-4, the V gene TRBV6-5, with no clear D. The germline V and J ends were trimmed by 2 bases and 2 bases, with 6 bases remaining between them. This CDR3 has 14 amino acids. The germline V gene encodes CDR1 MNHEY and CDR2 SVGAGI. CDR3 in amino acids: CASSYGRTNEKLFF. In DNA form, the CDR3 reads TGTGCCAGCAGTTACGGGCGTACTAATGAAAAACTGTTTTTT.

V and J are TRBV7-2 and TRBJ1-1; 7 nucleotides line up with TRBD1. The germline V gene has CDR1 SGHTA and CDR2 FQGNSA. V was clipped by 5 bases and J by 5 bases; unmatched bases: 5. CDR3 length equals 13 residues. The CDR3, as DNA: TGTGCCAGCAGCCTTATGACAGGGACTGAAGCTTTCTTT. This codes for CASSLMTGTEAFF.